The 25 T cell receptor beta chains listed next were all sequenced from one sample in a study of blood T cell repertoires in COVID-19. Here immunoSEQ multiplex PCR was the method, and the copy in TCRdb shows in-frame clones only, minus some. The sample carries about 380,000 clones, 88% recorded once. Specimen: PBMCs or T cells enriched from blood (not recorded which). The receptors were gathered from a woman aged 18-35 years who had recovered from COVID-19.

The V call is TRBV6-5, the J call TRBJ1-5, with TRBD1 matching over 8 bases. Looked up from germline, CDR1 is MNHEY and CDR2 is SVGAGI. The CDR3 runs 14 residues. J was trimmed by 4 bases and V by 6 bases; bases with no gene match: 5. The CDR3 bases are TGTGCCAGCAGGAGGACAGGGCCAAATCAGCCCCAGCATTTT. It codes for CASRRTGPNQPQHF.

The chain has TRBV5-1 and TRBJ1-6; perhaps TRBD1 as D (5 bases). The germline V and J ends were trimmed by 0 bases and 8 bases, with 18 bases remaining between them. The CDR3 has 17 residues. CDR1 is SGHRS and CDR2 is YFSETQ in the germline V gene. CDR3 protein: CASSLEDPGKTYSPLHF. The CDR3 DNA reads as TGCGCCAGCAGCTTGGAAGACCCAGGGAAAACCTATTCACCCCTCCACTTT. Supplemented by reference TRBV5-1 and TRBJ1-6, the full variable domain reads KAGVTQTPRYLIKTRGQQVTLSCSPISGHRSVSWYQQTPGQGLQFLFEYFSETQRNKGNFPGRFSGRQFSNSRSEMNVSTLELGDSALYLCASSLEDPGKTYSPLHFGNGTRLTVT.

This rearrangement joins TRBV3-1 (or the pseudogene TRBV3-2) to TRBJ2-7, with D hard to call. Per germline, CDR1 LGHDT and CDR2 YNNKEL (reference sequence). The CDR3 sequence is 12 residues long. Trimming removed 2 bases at V and 4 bases at J, with 6 bases between. DNA for the CDR3: TGTGCCAGCAGCCAAAGAGATTACGAGCAGTACTTC. Its translation is CASSQRDYEQYF.

The V and J genes are TRBV30 and TRBJ1-5; D perhaps matches TRBD1 (6 bases). The CDR3 covers 13 residues. Germline values: CDR1 GTSNPN, CDR2 SVGIG (reference sequence). V dropped 3 bases and J dropped 7 bases, with 13 bases sitting between them. Here the CDR3 reads CAWSPGAAQPQHF. As DNA, the CDR3 is TGTGCCTGGAGCCCAGGGGCCGCGCAGCCCCAGCATTTT. The whole variable domain, remainder taken from reference TRBV30 and TRBJ1-5, is SQTIHQWPATLVQPVGSPLSLECTVEGTSNPNLYWYRQAAGRGLQLLFYSVGIGQISSEVPQNLSASRPQDRQFILSSKKLLLSDSGFYLCAWSPGAAQPQHFGDGTRLSIL.

The CDR3 sequence: CATSPRVGPTNEKLFF. DNA of the CDR3: TGTGCCACCAGCCCCCGAGTGGGGCCAACTAATGAAAAACTGTTTTTT. This chain connects TRBV15 to TRBJ1-4, with a tentative D call TRBD1 (5 bases). CDR1 LNHNV and CDR2 YYDKDF come from the germline V gene (reference sequence). The CDR3 covers 16 residues. The V end lost 5 bases, the J end lost 0 bases, and 13 bases lay between the germline ends.

The chain uses TRBV7-2 and TRBJ1-6; D is unclear. Germline V gene sequence: CDR1 SGHTA, CDR2 FQGNSA. V lost 1 base and J lost 9, with 7 bases in between. The CDR3 has 13 residues. The CDR3 region is CASSLGAVSPLHF. In nucleotides, the CDR3 is TGTGCCAGCAGCTTAGGGGCAGTTTCACCCCTCCACTTT.

This rearrangement joins TRBV25-1 to TRBJ1-2; 7 bases agree with TRBD1. The V gene end was trimmed by 2 bases and the J gene end by 0 bases; junction bases not matched to a gene: 9. This CDR3 comprises 17 residues. Germline values: CDR1 MGHDK, CDR2 SYGVNS. The CDR3 DNA reads as TGTGCCAGCAGTGAAAGGGGGCAGGCCACCACTAACTATGGCTACACCTTC. Encoded protein: CASSERGQATTNYGYTF.

The rearrangement uses TRBV5-1 and TRBJ1-4; TRBD1 matches at 7 bases. This CDR3 is built from 15 residues. V shed 4 bases, J shed 4 bases, and the junction held 7 bases outside the gene matches. The germline V gene has CDR1 SGHRS and CDR2 YFSETQ. CDR3 sequence: CASSIYRGGNEKLFF. The DNA of the CDR3 is TGCGCCAGCAGCATATACAGGGGAGGTAATGAAAAACTGTTTTTT.

The chain links TRBV18 to TRBJ1-5; TRBD1 might be the D (6 bases). The CDR3 contains 14 residues. Trimming cost V 4 bases and J 1 base, with 8 bases left between them. CDR1 is KGHSH, CDR2 LQKENI, per germline. The CDR3 region is CASSLGGSNQPQHF. CDR3 DNA: TGTGCCAGCTCACTAGGGGGAAGCAATCAGCCCCAGCATTTT. The full variable domain, its missing parts supplied by reference TRBV18 and TRBJ1-5, is NAGVMQNPRHLVRRRGQEARLRCSPMKGHSHVYWYRQLPEEGLKFMVYLQKENIIDESGMPKERFSAEFPKEGPSILRIQQVVRGDSAAYFCASSLGGSNQPQHFGDGTRLSIL.

This sequence joins TRBV28 and TRBJ2-7; maybe TRBD2 (7 bases). Germline assignment: CDR1 MDHEN and CDR2 SYDVKM. This CDR3 comprises 15 residues. V was shortened by 6 bases and J by 5 bases, with 20 bases between the two germline ends. The CDR3 loop is CASRPPTGGHDEQYF. In DNA form, the CDR3 reads TGTGCCAGCAGACCCCCTACGGGGGGCCACGACGAGCAGTACTTC.

This chain connects TRBV30 to TRBJ1-2; D unclear. V lost 1 base and J lost 6, with 6 bases in between. The CDR3 consists of 11 residues. From germline, CDR1 is GTSNPN and CDR2 SVGIG (reference sequence). The CDR3 bases are TGTGCCTGGAGTGGAGGAGATGGCTACACCTTC. Residues: CAWSGGDGYTF.

The chain employs TRBV30 and TRBJ2-6, with a tentative D call TRBD1 (5 bases). Trimming removed 4 bases from V and 3 bases from J, with 7 bases in between. The length of the CDR3 is 13 residues. Germline V gene lookup returns CDR1 GTSNPN and CDR2 SVGIG (reference sequence). CDR3 nucleotide sequence: TGTGCCTGGACAGGGATTGGGGCCAACGTCCTGACTTTC. Protein: CAWTGIGANVLTF.

V usage is TRBV10-1 and J usage is TRBJ2-5, with a weak D call TRBD1 (6 bases). The CDR3 consists of 13 residues. Per germline, CDR1 WNHNN and CDR2 SYGVQD (reference sequence). The V end was cut by 2 bases, the J end by 4 bases, with 8 bases between. The CDR3 DNA follows: TGCGCCAGCAGTGAGGGGACATCAGAGACCCAGTACTTC. Amino acids: CASSEGTSETQYF.

J is TRBJ1-1 and V is TRBV18, with TRBD1 as a possible D gene (6 bases). The CDR3 totals 15 residues. CDR1 KGHSH and CDR2 LQKENI come from the germline V gene. V was trimmed by 2 bases and J by 0 bases, leaving 10 bases between them. DNA for the CDR3: TGTGCCAGCTCACCAAGGACAGTCATGAACACTGAAGCTTTCTTT. It translates to CASSPRTVMNTEAFF.

The rearrangement uses TRBV5-1 and TRBJ1-1, with D possibly matching TRBD1 (6 bases). Germline V CDR1 and CDR2: SGHRS, YFSETQ. The V and J ends lost 2 bases and 11 bases respectively, with 22 bases between them. The CDR3 loop spans 15 amino acids. CDR3 region: CASSFHQGGGIGAFF. The CDR3 DNA is TGCGCCAGCAGCTTTCACCAGGGTGGGGGCATCGGGGCTTTCTTT.

The chain carries TRBV7-2 and TRBJ1-2, with D perhaps matching TRBD1 (6 bases). The CDR3 is 16 amino acids. From germline, CDR1 is SGHTA and CDR2 FQGNSA. Trimming stripped 5 bases from V and 3 bases from J, with 19 bases between. CDR3 in DNA: TGTGCCAGCAGCGGGGCACGGCGGGGGCCCCACTATGGCTACACCTTC. Protein: CASSGARRGPHYGYTF.

The table lists this clone with a count of one. The genes are TRBV11-2 and TRBJ2-3; perhaps TRBD1 as D (5 bases). Germline CDR1 reads SGHAT; CDR2 reads FQNNGV. V lost 5 bases to trimming and J lost 0 bases, with 18 bases between them. The CDR3 totals 17 residues. The CDR3 DNA sequence: TGTGCCAGCAGCCTCCTCGTACAGGTCCCTAGCACAGATACGCAGTATTTT. It encodes CASSLLVQVPSTDTQYF.

This clone was observed at least ten times. The chain links TRBV30 to TRBJ1-3; D is ambiguous. Trimming took 5 bases from V and 9 from J, leaving 11 bases between them. This CDR3 is 11 amino acids long. Germline-derived CDR1 and CDR2 are GTSNPN and SVGIG (reference sequence). For the CDR3, the DNA is TGTGCCTGGCCTCTTGGTAGCACCATATATTTT. This codes for CAWPLGSTIYF.

J is TRBJ1-2 and V is TRBV12-5; 7 bases align to TRBD1. Germline CDR1 is LGHNT and CDR2 is FRNRAP. The CDR3 consists of 15 residues. Trimming took 4 bases from V and 3 from J; bases not matched to a gene: 8. CDR3: CASGSGIGTDYGYTF. Here the CDR3 DNA reads TGTGCTAGTGGTTCCGGGATCGGGACAGACTATGGCTACACCTTC.

This chain uses TRBV7-9 with TRBJ1-5; 8 positions match TRBD1. The germline gives CDR1 SEHNR, CDR2 FQNEAQ (reference sequence). After removal of 4 bases from V and 1 base from J, the junction contained 6 bases not matched to a gene. The CDR3 spans 16 residues. The CDR3 region has the DNA TGTGCCAGCAGCTCTGACAGGGGTTGGAGCAATCAGCCCCAGCATTTT. This gives the protein CASSSDRGWSNQPQHF.

This CDR3 reads CASSPTTSGGAYTQYF. The CDR3, as DNA: TGTGCCAGCAGCCCCACCACTAGCGGGGGGGCATATACGCAGTATTTT. The gene calls are TRBV11-1 and TRBJ2-3, with TRBD2 matching over 13 bases. Germline CDR1 reads SGHAT; CDR2 reads FQDESV (reference sequence). V shed 5 bases and J 7 bases; nucleotides not matched to a gene: 9. The CDR3 is 16 amino acids.

Here the CDR3 reads CASSEGDRGGYTF. The CDR3 bases are TGCGCCAGCAGCGAAGGGGATAGGGGTGGCTACACCTTC. The genes are TRBV5-1 and TRBJ1-2; tentatively, D is TRBD1 (5 bases). CDR1 SGHRS and CDR2 YFSETQ come from the germline V gene. With 4 bases removed from V and 7 bases from J, the gap between germline ends came to 14 bases. The CDR3 extends over 13 amino acids.

This clone has just one count. The V call is TRBV10-2, the J call TRBJ1-6; tentative D call: TRBD1 (6 bases). The CDR3 loop spans 17 amino acids. The germline CDR1 and CDR2 sequences are WSHSY and SAAADI. V lost 6 bases and J lost 0, with 15 bases in between. In DNA, the CDR3 is TGCGCCAGCAGAGCCGGGACATCCCTCTCCTATAATTCACCCCTCCACTTT. Translation gives CASRAGTSLSYNSPLHF.

This clone was detected only a few times. The chain combines TRBV7-8 with TRBJ2-2; possible D gene TRBD2, 8 bases. V was clipped by 4 bases and J by 7 bases, with 22 bases between them. This CDR3 spans 17 amino acids. Germline V gene data show CDR1 as SGHVS and CDR2 as FQNEAQ. The CDR3 DNA is TGTGCCAGCAGCTCTCGGACAGGCGGGGGGACCGTCGGGGAGCTGTTTTTT. As protein: CASSSRTGGGTVGELFF. The variable domain in full, with the rest retrieved from reference TRBV7-8 and TRBJ2-2, is GAGVSQSPRYKVAKRGQDVALRCDPISGHVSLFWYQQALGQGPEFLTYFQNEAQLDKSGLPSDRFFAERPEGSVSTLKIQRTQQEDSAVYLCASSSRTGGGTVGELFFGEGSRLTVL.

The chain recombines TRBV10-3 with TRBJ2-1; 12 bases fit TRBD2. CDR3 length: 19 residues. The germline gives CDR1 ENHRY, CDR2 SYGVKD. J was trimmed by 3 bases and V by 3 bases; bases with no gene match: 12. The CDR3 DNA sequence: TGTGCCATCAGTGACCCTAGCGGGGGGGATATCCACGGCTACAATGAGCAGTTCTTC. It specifies CAISDPSGGDIHGYNEQFF.